The clone carrying this TCR beta chain was seen only a few times. This entry comes from a study of human T cells and chemical hapten exposure. The time point: patch test 1, 2 weeks after DPC sensitization. Treatment denoted: therapeutic diphenylcyclopropenone sensitization with weekly scalp DPC. The CDR3 extends over 15 amino acids. The germline V and J ends were trimmed by 3 bases and 4 bases, with 12 bases remaining between them. Germline V gene data show CDR1 as SGHTA and CDR2 as FQGNSA. TCRdb fed the RACE reads into MiXCR, producing one record per CDR3 protein. The sample contains about 380,000 distinct CDR3 sequences, roughly 5% of which appear only once.

The sample here was whole blood, taken in connection with sensitization to the hapten diphenylcyclopropenone (DPC). V and J are TRBV7-2 and TRBJ1-4, with D hard to call. The sequence derives from a woman aged 50 to 60 with alopecia areata. Some clones in this sample may be carry-over from other donors' samples. In nucleotides, the CDR3 is TGTGCCAGCAGCTTCGCGGGAAGTGGTAATGAAAAACTGTTTTTT. This translates into CASSFAGSGNEKLFF.